Shown below are 10 T cell receptor beta chains from a single sample sequenced in a study of blood T cell repertoires in COVID-19. The protocol was immunoSEQ multiplex PCR, while the TCRdb copy is restricted to in-frame clones and leaves out a portion. The profile shows about 140,000 clones, 65% to 80% of them singletons. Sequenced material: peripheral blood. The receptors here all came from a man in his 60s with acute or convalescent COVID-19.

This clone came up once. The V gene is TRBV5-8, the J gene TRBJ1-3, with D perhaps matching TRBD1 (5 bases). The CDR3 length is 16 residues. Looked up from germline, CDR1 is SGHTS and CDR2 is YDEGEE. V gave up 4 bases and J gave up 1 base, with 15 bases separating them. CDR3 nucleotides: TGTGCCAGCAGCCCAGGGTCTTGGGCATCTGGAAACACCATATATTTT. This sequence encodes CASSPGSWASGNTIYF.

This clone was picked up a small number of times. The chain joins TRBV30 to TRBJ1-6; 10 bases are shared with TRBD1. CDR3 length: 13 residues. The germline CDR1 and CDR2 sequences are GTSNPN and SVGIG (reference sequence). After removal of 4 bases from V and 8 bases from J, the junction contained 2 bases not matched to a gene. Here the CDR3 DNA reads TGTGCCTGGACTGGGACAGGGGATTCACCCCTCCACTTT. Its protein is CAWTGTGDSPLHF.

This chain uses TRBV18 with TRBJ2-6, with D unclear. Germline V CDR1 and CDR2: KGHSH, LQKENI. This CDR3 has 13 residues. V was pared by 3 bases and J by 3 bases, with 3 bases between. Here the CDR3 reads CASSPIGANVLTF. In DNA, the CDR3 is TGTGCCAGCTCACCTATTGGGGCCAACGTCCTGACTTTC.

The rearrangement uses TRBV5-1 and TRBJ2-7, with 10 bases fitting TRBD1. From germline, CDR1 is SGHRS and CDR2 YFSETQ. V trimming: 4 bases; J trimming: 0 bases; junction bases outside the gene matches: 13. The CDR3 is 18 residues long. DNA for the CDR3: TGCGCCAGCAGCCTAGGGACAGGGGCCTCGTACGTCTCCTACGAGCAGTACTTC. Residues: CASSLGTGASYVSYEQYF.

The chain employs TRBV9 and TRBJ2-1; TRBD1 aligns across 8 bases. The CDR3 has 15 residues. After removal of 3 bases from V and 2 bases from J, the junction contained 4 bases not matched to a gene. Germline V gene lookup returns CDR1 SGDLS and CDR2 YYNGEE. CDR3 residues: CASSGRDRTYNEQFF. The CDR3 DNA reads as TGTGCCAGCAGCGGCCGGGACAGGACCTACAATGAGCAGTTCTTC.

The chain recombines TRBV6-1 with TRBJ2-7; 7 bases match TRBD1. Germline V lookup: CDR1 MNHNS, CDR2 SASEGT. The CDR3 runs to 16 residues. Losses at the gene ends were 3 bases for V and 0 bases for J; bases not matched to a gene: 8. The DNA for the CDR3 is TGTGCCAGCAGTGACTTAGGGGGCACGAGCTCCTACGAGCAGTACTTC. Protein sequence: CASSDLGGTSSYEQYF.

The V call is TRBV7-8, the J call TRBJ2-7, with D possibly being TRBD1 (6 bases). CDR3 size: 14 residues. V was pared by 5 bases and J by 0 bases, with 11 bases between. The germline gives CDR1 SGHVS, CDR2 FQNEAQ. This CDR3 reads CASSPRTASYEQYF. CDR3 in DNA: TGTGCCAGCAGCCCACGGACAGCCTCCTACGAGCAGTACTTC.

The chain couples TRBV29-1 to TRBJ2-3, with 8 positions matching TRBD1. V was pared by 6 bases and J by 4 bases, with 3 bases of the junction left unmatched. The CDR3 runs 12 residues. CDR1 and CDR2 (germline): SQVTM, ANQGSEA. The CDR3 region has the DNA TGCAGCGTGGCGGACAGGGCAGATACGCAGTATTTT. As protein: CSVADRADTQYF.

This rearrangement joins TRBV19 to TRBJ2-3, with a weak D call TRBD2 (6 bases). Germline assignment: CDR1 LNHDA and CDR2 SQIVND (reference sequence). V was cut by 5 bases and J by 6 bases, with 15 bases left in between. This CDR3 contains 14 residues. The CDR3 loop reads CASSGPAGRDTQYF. For the CDR3, the DNA is TGTGCCAGTAGTGGTCCTGCGGGGAGGGATACGCAGTATTTT.

CDR3 sequence reads: CASSTGGINQPQHF. The DNA for the CDR3 is TGTGCCAGCTCGACGGGGGGCATCAATCAGCCCCAGCATTTT. The chain carries TRBV7-9 and TRBJ1-5; TRBD1 is a possible D gene (6 bases). The germline gives CDR1 SEHNR, CDR2 FQNEAQ (reference sequence). Trimming shortened V by 8 bases and J by 3 bases, and 14 bases separated the two germline ends. The CDR3 spans 14 residues.